These 20 T cell receptor beta chains share one sample of origin, sequenced in a study of blood T cell repertoires in COVID-19 (dated by TCRdb to about 2020). Library creation used the immunoSEQ multiplex PCR assay. TCRdb carries this immuneACCESS record with in-frame sequences only. Its versions omit some clonotypes, under half of them owing to an unresolved V gene in the studies checked, with the rest unexplained. This sample is represented by approximately 280,000 clones; approximately 85% of them were singletons. The top ten hold 5.1% of the sample. Specimen: peripheral blood. These receptors were collected from a man aged 50 or older with active or convalescent COVID-19.

This clone was counted a single time. The V and J genes are TRBV6-2 or TRBV6-3 and TRBJ2-1, with 9 bases identical to TRBD2. Germline assignment: CDR1 MNHEY and CDR2 SVGEGT. This CDR3 has 17 residues. Trimming removed 2 bases from V and 3 bases from J; junction bases left unmatched: 8. The CDR3 region is CASSYDLAGIFYNEQFF. CDR3 in DNA: TGTGCCAGCAGTTACGACCTAGCGGGAATTTTCTACAATGAGCAGTTCTTC.

This chain uses TRBV3-1 (or the pseudogene TRBV3-2) with TRBJ2-7; 9 bases agree with TRBD1. CDR3 length: 16 amino acids. Germline V CDR1 and CDR2: LGHDT, YNNKEL (reference sequence). J gave up 6 bases and V 3 bases, and 12 bases lay outside the gene matches. Here the CDR3 DNA reads TGTGCCAGCAGCCAGAGGTCGACAGGGGGGACGGCCGAGCAGTACTTC. This translates into CASSQRSTGGTAEQYF.

The chain combines TRBV3-1 (or the pseudogene TRBV3-2) with TRBJ2-1; TRBD2 matches at 8 bases. Losses at the gene ends were 6 bases for V and 2 bases for J; bases not matched to a gene: 3. This CDR3 has 14 amino acids. Germline CDR1 is LGHDT and CDR2 is YNNKEL (reference sequence). CDR3 DNA: TGTGCCAGCAGTATAGCGGGGACCTACAATGAGCAGTTCTTC. The encoded protein is CASSIAGTYNEQFF.

This chain links TRBV2 with TRBJ1-2, with 8 positions matching TRBD1. The CDR3 spans 15 residues. V lost 5 bases to trimming and J lost 6 bases; unmatched junction nucleotides: 11. Looked up from germline, CDR1 is SNHLY and CDR2 is FYNNEI. DNA of the CDR3: TGTGCCAGCAGTCTACTTACAGGGGGAACGAATGGCTACACCTTC. Its translation is CASSLLTGGTNGYTF.

The chain joins TRBV5-1 to TRBJ2-1, with a weak D call TRBD2 (5 bases). The V gene's germline CDR1 is SGHRS and CDR2 YFSETQ. CDR3 length equals 15 residues. V lost 4 bases and J 6 bases, leaving 17 bases between the germline ends. The CDR3 loop is CASSPDFPSGNEQFF. DNA of the CDR3: TGCGCCAGCAGCCCGGACTTTCCGTCGGGCAATGAGCAGTTCTTC. The full variable domain, its missing parts supplied by reference TRBV5-1 and TRBJ2-1, is KAGVTQTPRYLIKTRGQQVTLSCSPISGHRSVSWYQQTPGQGLQFLFEYFSETQRNKGNFPGRFSGRQFSNSRSEMNVSTLELGDSALYLCASSPDFPSGNEQFFGPGTRLTVL.

J is TRBJ2-4 and V is TRBV7-8; D unclear. This CDR3 has 16 residues. The V gene lost 8 bases and the J gene lost 0 bases, with 17 bases spanning the gap. The germline CDR1 and CDR2 sequences are SGHVS and FQNEAQ. CDR3 sequence (DNA): TGTGCCAGCTCCCTCGAGAGGTTGATAGCCAAAAACATTCAGTACTTC. Amino acids: CASSLERLIAKNIQYF. The whole variable domain, filled in from reference TRBV7-8 and TRBJ2-4, reads GAGVSQSPRYKVAKRGQDVALRCDPISGHVSLFWYQQALGQGPEFLTYFQNEAQLDKSGLPSDRFFAERPEGSVSTLKIQRTQQEDSAVYLCASSLERLIAKNIQYFGAGTRLSVL.

The chain is built from TRBV27 and TRBJ1-4, with 8 bases fitting TRBD1. CDR1 and CDR2 (germline): MNHEY, SMNVEV (reference sequence). The CDR3 extends over 14 amino acids. With V trimmed by 4 bases and J by 8 bases, 6 bases remained unmatched. Here the CDR3 DNA reads TGTGCCAGCAGTTCAACAGGGGGTTGGGAAAAACTGTTTTTT. Encoded protein: CASSSTGGWEKLFF. The full variable domain, rest sourced from reference TRBV27 and TRBJ1-4, is EAQVTQNPRYLITVTGKKLTVTCSQNMNHEYMSWYRQDPGLGLRQIYYSMNVEVTDKGDVPEGYKVSRKEKRNFPLILESPSPNQTSLYFCASSSTGGWEKLFFGSGTQLSVL.

V gene TRBV4-1 combines with J gene TRBJ1-1, with 8 nucleotides matching TRBD1. The length of the CDR3 is 15 residues. V lost 4 bases, J lost 2 bases, and 6 bases stayed unmatched. Germline CDR1 and CDR2: MGHRA and YSYEKL. CDR3 region: CASSRSQGVNTEAFF. For the CDR3, the DNA is TGCGCCAGCAGCCGATCACAGGGGGTTAACACTGAAGCTTTCTTT.

The chain joins TRBV10-3 to TRBJ1-5; D is unresolved. This CDR3 comprises 13 residues. From germline, CDR1 is ENHRY and CDR2 SYGVKD. Trimming took off 5 bases at V and 0 bases at J, with 5 bases between the two ends. The CDR3 sequence: CAISRDSNQPQHF. The CDR3 DNA sequence: TGTGCCATCAGTCGGGATAGCAATCAGCCCCAGCATTTT.

The V and J genes are TRBV14 and TRBJ2-7; 9 bases map to TRBD2. J was trimmed by 0 bases and V by 4 bases; bases with no gene match: 1. This CDR3 contains 14 residues. Germline CDR1 SGHDN, CDR2 FVKESK. The CDR3 nucleotides are TGTGCCAGCAGCCGCGGGAGGGCCTCCTACGAGCAGTACTTC. Translation: CASSRGRASYEQYF.

The V and J genes are TRBV5-1 and TRBJ1-1; perhaps TRBD1 as D (6 bases). Trimming cost V 3 bases and J 2 bases, with 14 bases left between them. Germline V gene lookup returns CDR1 SGHRS and CDR2 YFSETQ. The CDR3 covers 15 residues. Written as DNA, the CDR3 is TGCGCCAGCAGCTCCCAGGGGACACCAAACACTGAAGCTTTCTTT. Its translation: CASSSQGTPNTEAFF.

The chain is built from TRBV5-6 and TRBJ1-5; D gene unclear. Trimming pared 3 bases from V and 0 bases from J, leaving 10 bases between. This CDR3 spans 15 amino acids. Germline assignment: CDR1 SGHDT and CDR2 YYEEEE. Here the CDR3 DNA reads TGTGCCAGCAGCTCCGCGGGATATAGCAATCAGCCCCAGCATTTT. Its translation: CASSSAGYSNQPQHF.

Turning to this clone: The sample has other DNA sequences that encode this CDR3 too. The chain is built from TRBV5-1 and TRBJ1-1, with 9 nucleotides matching TRBD1. The CDR3 runs to 14 residues. V dropped 2 bases and J dropped 4; count of bases not matched to a gene: 3. Germline V gene sequence: CDR1 SGHRS, CDR2 YFSETQ. DNA of the CDR3: TGCGCCAGCAGCTTACAGGGGGCGGGCACTGAAGCTTTCTTT. This codes for CASSLQGAGTEAFF.

The V and J genes are TRBV9 and TRBJ2-2; TRBD2 matches 13 bases. The germline V gene encodes CDR1 SGDLS and CDR2 YYNGEE. Trimming took 4 bases from V and 6 from J; bases not matched to a gene: 6. The CDR3 loop spans 16 amino acids. The CDR3 loop reads CASSPWTSGSAGELFF. The CDR3 nucleotides read TGTGCCAGCAGCCCCTGGACTAGCGGGAGCGCCGGGGAGCTGTTTTTT.

V is TRBV14 and J is TRBJ2-1; D ambiguous. The CDR3 sequence is 12 residues long. Germline CDR1 and CDR2: SGHDN and FVKESK. V lost 1 base and J 6 bases, leaving 4 bases between the germline ends. The CDR3 region is CASSQVFNEQFF. As DNA, the CDR3 is TGTGCCAGCAGCCAAGTATTCAATGAGCAGTTCTTC.

The rearrangement links TRBV2 to TRBJ1-2, with 8 bases lining up with TRBD1. CDR3 length: 15 amino acids. Losses at the gene ends were 0 bases for V and 4 bases for J; bases not matched to a gene: 4. Germline loops: CDR1 SNHLY, CDR2 FYNNEI. CDR3 protein: CASSEAGTGLYGYTF. For the CDR3, the DNA is TGTGCCAGCAGTGAAGCCGGGACAGGCCTCTATGGCTACACCTTC. Full variable domain (outside the CDR3, taken from reference TRBV2 and TRBJ1-2): EPEVTQTPSHQVTQMGQEVILRCVPISNHLYFYWYRQILGQKVEFLVSFYNNEISEKSEIFDDQFSVERPDGSNFTLKIRSTKLEDSAMYFCASSEAGTGLYGYTFGSGTRLTVV.

This chain connects TRBV5-4 to TRBJ1-6; 9 positions agree with TRBD1. Trimming at V came to 3 bases and at J to 10 bases, leaving 5 bases not matched to a gene. Germline CDR1 SGHNT, CDR2 YYREEE (reference sequence). This CDR3 has 14 residues. The CDR3 region is CASSSGQGESPLHF. The CDR3, as DNA: TGTGCCAGCAGCTCGGGACAGGGCGAATCACCCCTCCACTTT.

The chain has TRBV10-2 and TRBJ2-7, with D uncertain. Germline V CDR1 and CDR2: WSHSY, SAAADI. V was trimmed by 4 bases and J by 0 bases, leaving 7 bases between them. CDR3 size: 13 residues. The CDR3 protein is CASSVVNSYEQYF. The CDR3 DNA reads TGCGCCAGCAGTGTTGTCAACTCCTACGAGCAGTACTTC.

This rearrangement joins TRBV19 to TRBJ1-1, with a weak D call TRBD1 (5 bases). The CDR3 covers 13 residues. The germline V gene encodes CDR1 LNHDA and CDR2 SQIVND (reference sequence). The V end lost 5 bases, the J end lost 1 base, and 8 bases lay between the germline ends. The CDR3 loop is CASSLGQNTEAFF. The CDR3 bases are TGTGCCAGTAGTCTAGGACAGAACACTGAAGCTTTCTTT.

The chain is built from TRBV2 and TRBJ1-2; TRBD1 matches at 8 bases. The CDR3 is 14 amino acids. V was pared by 6 bases and J by 4 bases, with 7 bases of the junction left unmatched. The germline gives CDR1 SNHLY, CDR2 FYNNEI. The CDR3 DNA is TGTGCCAGCAGCGCCGACAGGGGCACCTATGGCTACACCTTC. It codes for CASSADRGTYGYTF.